The 18 T cell receptor beta chains reported below all come from one sample, sequenced in a study of prognosis after radiotherapy for stage I lung cancer. It was by two-round multiplex PCR that TCR beta CDR3 was amplified from genomic DNA. Primers were specific to each TRBV and TRBJ gene in first-round PCR. TCRdb independently ran MiXCR on the multiplex PCR reads; one entry per CDR3 protein. Of roughly 30,000 distinct CDR3 sequences listed, 40% to 60% are singletons. The specimen was PBMCs, collected before or after stereotactic body radiation therapy (not recorded which). Receptors were obtained from a donor over 45 with non-small cell lung cancer.

Notes on this clonotype: Relative to the germline gene, one junction end is altered; a read error may explain this. The chain employs TRBV5-1 and TRBJ2-7; D is perhaps TRBD1 or TRBD2 (5 bases each). CDR1 and CDR2 from the germline V gene are SGHRS and YFSETQ. The CDR3 is 16 amino acids. CDR3 sequence reads: CASSEGRALSSYEQYF. The CDR3 DNA follows: TGCGCCAGCAGCGAGGGGCGGGCGTTGAGCTCCTACGAGCAATACTTC.

V is TRBV6-5 and J is TRBJ1-1, with unresolved D. Deletions cut 4 bases from V and 6 bases from J, with 15 bases between. The germline CDR1 and CDR2 sequences are MNHEY and SVGAGI. This CDR3 is built from 14 residues. The CDR3 DNA reads as TGTGCCAGCAGTTTCATGGGCAGCGGGGCTGAAGCTTTCTTT. Translating it yields CASSFMGSGAEAFF.

This clonotype was detected ten times or more. The CDR3 spells CASSTTGGWNTGELFF. The CDR3 DNA reads as TGTGCCAGCAGCACGACAGGGGGCTGGAACACCGGGGAGCTGTTTTTT. This chain joins TRBV5-8 and TRBJ2-2; TRBD1 aligns across 10 bases. The CDR3 covers 16 residues. CDR1 and CDR2 from the germline V gene are SGHTS and YDEGEE. V gave up 4 bases and J gave up 1 base; unmatched junction bases: 4.

This sequence joins TRBV11-2 and TRBJ2-5; D is unclear. The germline V and J ends were trimmed by 2 bases and 1 base, with 17 bases remaining between them. The germline V gene has CDR1 SGHAT and CDR2 FQNNGV. The CDR3 sequence is 17 residues long. CDR3 protein: CASSLPKRTRIQETQYF. The CDR3 nucleotides are TGTGCCAGCAGCTTACCCAAACGGACCCGAATCCAAGAGACCCAGTACTTC.

This clonotype was seen many times. The CDR3 bases are TGTGCCAGCAGCCGGGAAATCCTACCTCGGGTAGATACGCAGTATTTT. Its translation is CASSREILPRVDTQYF. The V call is TRBV14, the J call TRBJ2-3; D remains unclear. V was trimmed by 4 bases and J by 5 bases, leaving 19 bases between them. The length of the CDR3 is 16 residues. Germline V gene lookup returns CDR1 SGHDN and CDR2 FVKESK.

The table lists this clonotype with a few counts. Possible read error: a much larger clone is one base away. The CDR3 region has the DNA TGCGCCAGCAGCTCGACCACCGTCACTGAAGCTTTCTTT. Residues: CASSSTTVTEAFF. The genes are TRBV5-1 and TRBJ1-1; D remains ambiguous. Trimming removed 3 bases at V and 4 bases at J, with 10 bases between. CDR1 is SGHRS and CDR2 is YFSETQ in the germline V gene. The length of the CDR3 is 13 residues.

This chain links TRBV5-1 with TRBJ1-2, with D tentatively TRBD1 (5 bases). The CDR3 contains 14 residues. The germline CDR1 and CDR2 sequences are SGHRS and YFSETQ. Deletions cut 4 bases from V and 7 bases from J, with 17 bases between. CDR3 nucleotides: TGCGCCAGCAGCGCGGACACTCTCTCTTGTGGCTACACCTTC. Translation: CASSADTLSCGYTF.

In this sample, this clonotype turned up a few times. The J gene is TRBJ2-1, the V gene TRBV14; D is undetermined. Germline CDR1 reads SGHDN; CDR2 reads FVKESK. CDR3 length equals 12 residues. The germline V and J ends were trimmed by 1 base and 9 bases, with 7 bases remaining between them. The chain's CDR3 is CASSQGEPEQFF. The CDR3 bases are TGTGCCAGCAGCCAAGGAGAACCTGAGCAGTTCTTC.

J is TRBJ1-5 and V is TRBV20-1, with D unresolved. Germline CDR1 and CDR2: DFQATT and SNEGSKA (reference sequence). V was trimmed by 0 bases and J by 0 bases, leaving 12 bases between them. CDR3 length: 16 residues. CDR3 sequence: CSARDGIEDSNQPQHF. The CDR3 coding sequence is TGCAGTGCTAGAGACGGGATTGAGGATAGCAATCAGCCCCAGCATTTT.

V gene TRBV28 combines with J gene TRBJ2-3, with D uncertain. Looked up from germline, CDR1 is MDHEN and CDR2 is SYDVKM. This CDR3 is built from 14 residues. The V end lost 5 bases, the J end lost 2 bases, and 11 bases lay between the germline ends. CDR3 region: CASSPQWTTDTQYF. The CDR3 region has the DNA TGTGCCAGCAGTCCCCAGTGGACCACAGATACGCAGTATTTT.

In its sample, this clonotype was seen many times. The V and J genes are TRBV28 and TRBJ2-3; the match to TRBD2 covers 7 bases. Germline CDR1 reads MDHEN; CDR2 reads SYDVKM. The CDR3 runs to 13 residues. Losses at the gene ends were 8 bases for V and 3 bases for J; bases not matched to a gene: 5. CDR3 residues: CASCRGGTDTQYF. The CDR3 DNA reads as TGTGCCAGCTGCCGCGGGGGTACAGATACGCAGTATTTT.

This clonotype was detected only once. It is likely a read error: a sequence one base away is far more abundant. The genes are TRBV7-2 and TRBJ2-7; D is possibly TRBD2 (6 bases). The CDR3 spans 14 residues. Germline lookup yields CDR1 SGHTA and CDR2 FQGNSA. Trimming shortened V by 3 bases and J by 7 bases, and 16 bases separated the two germline ends. CDR3 sequence: CASSLGLAYNEQYF. Here the CDR3 DNA reads TGTGCCAGCAGCTTGGGGCTAGCGTACAATGAGCAGTACTTC.

There are many counts of this clonotype. J is TRBJ2-3 and V is TRBV7-2; TRBD2 matches 9 bases. Germline V gene lookup returns CDR1 SGHTA and CDR2 FQGNSA. This CDR3 has 13 residues. Trimming cost V 6 bases and J 5 bases; bases outside gene matches: 3. As DNA, the CDR3 is TGTGCCAGCAGTGGAGCGGGGGGAGATACGCAGTATTTT. Protein sequence: CASSGAGGDTQYF.

This clonotype came up many times. The CDR3 protein is CSAQGNKEKLFF. The CDR3 DNA follows: TGCAGTGCACAGGGGAACAAAGAAAAACTGTTTTTT. J is TRBJ1-4 and V is TRBV20-1; 7 bases are shared with TRBD1. V was clipped by 6 bases and J by 8 bases; unmatched bases: 6. From germline, CDR1 is DFQATT and CDR2 SNEGSKA (reference sequence). This CDR3 comprises 12 residues.

This clonotype was seen many times. The chain uses TRBV12-5 and TRBJ2-1, with 12 bases aligning to TRBD2. There are 20 residues in the CDR3. V shed 7 bases, J shed 9 bases, and the junction held 25 bases outside the gene matches. Germline V gene data show CDR1 as LGHNT and CDR2 as FRNRAP. CDR3 in amino acids: CASAPRLASGRAFQWGEQFF. The CDR3 DNA is TGTGCTAGTGCCCCCCGCCTGGCTAGCGGGAGGGCCTTTCAATGGGGTGAGCAGTTCTTC.

This clonotype appeared many times. The rearrangement joins TRBV4-3 to TRBJ2-7, with 9 bases aligning to TRBD2. J was trimmed by 2 bases and V by 2 bases; bases with no gene match: 1. This CDR3 has 14 amino acids. The germline V gene has CDR1 LGHNA and CDR2 YSLEER. This chain's CDR3 is CASSQWTSAYEQYF. The CDR3 DNA is TGCGCCAGCAGCCAATGGACTAGCGCCTACGAGCAGTACTTC.

This clonotype has ten or more counts. This chain connects TRBV20-1 to TRBJ2-1; TRBD1 agrees at 11 bases. V was clipped by 4 bases and J by 8 bases; unmatched bases: 7. The germline V gene has CDR1 DFQATT and CDR2 SNEGSKA (reference sequence). This CDR3 spans 14 amino acids. The CDR3 nucleotides read TGCAGTGCTATGAAGGACAGGGGGCTGGATGAGCAGTTCTTC. It yields the protein CSAMKDRGLDEQFF.

This clonotype counts as medium-sized. The chain links TRBV12-3 or TRBV12-4 to TRBJ1-6; D remains unclear. The CDR3 extends over 12 amino acids. V lost 6 bases and J 9 bases, leaving 9 bases between the germline ends. CDR3 amino acids: CASSPSGSPLHF. The DNA of the CDR3 is TGTGCCAGCAGCCCTAGCGGTTCACCCCTCCACTTT.